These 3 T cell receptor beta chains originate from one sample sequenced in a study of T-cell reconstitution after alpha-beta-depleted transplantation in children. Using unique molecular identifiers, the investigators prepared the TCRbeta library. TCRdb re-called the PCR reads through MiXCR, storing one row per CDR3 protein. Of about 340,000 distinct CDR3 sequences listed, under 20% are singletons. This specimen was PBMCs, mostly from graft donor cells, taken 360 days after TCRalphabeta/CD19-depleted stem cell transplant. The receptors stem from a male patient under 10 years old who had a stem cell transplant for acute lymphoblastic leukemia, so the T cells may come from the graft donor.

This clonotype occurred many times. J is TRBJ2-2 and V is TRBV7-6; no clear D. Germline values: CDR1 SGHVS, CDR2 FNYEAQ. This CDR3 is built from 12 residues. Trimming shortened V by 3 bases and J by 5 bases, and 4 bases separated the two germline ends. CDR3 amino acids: CASSFLTGELFF. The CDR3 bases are TGTGCCAGCAGCTTCCTTACCGGGGAGCTGTTTTTT. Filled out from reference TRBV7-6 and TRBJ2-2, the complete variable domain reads GAGVSQSPRYKVTKRGQDVALRCDPISGHVSLYWYRQALGQGPEFLTYFNYEAQQDKSGLPNDRFSAERPEGSISTLTIQRTEQRDSAMYRCASSFLTGELFFGEGSRLTVL.

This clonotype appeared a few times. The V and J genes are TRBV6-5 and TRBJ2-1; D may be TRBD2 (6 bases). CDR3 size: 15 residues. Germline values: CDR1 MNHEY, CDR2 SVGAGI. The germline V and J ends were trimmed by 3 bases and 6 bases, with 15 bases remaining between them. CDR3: CASSYLGSRRNEQFF. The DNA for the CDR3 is TGTGCCAGCAGTTATCTCGGGAGTAGACGCAATGAGCAGTTCTTC.

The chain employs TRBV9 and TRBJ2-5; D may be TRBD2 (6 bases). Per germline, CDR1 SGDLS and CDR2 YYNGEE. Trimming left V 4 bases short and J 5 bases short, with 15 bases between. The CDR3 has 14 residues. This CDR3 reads CASSFTGSGETQYF. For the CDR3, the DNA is TGTGCCAGCAGCTTCACCGGGAGTGGGGAGACCCAGTACTTC.